Shown below are 3 T cell receptor beta chains from a single sample sequenced in a study of cytotoxic CD8 clonotypes in ibrutinib-treated CLL. Generated by immunoSEQ multiplex PCR, the TCRdb table keeps only in-frame clones and is missing some. The table has about 200,000 clones, 79% seen once. Here the sequenced sample was PBMCs, taken after 12 months of ibrutinib treatment. These receptors originate from a human donor with chronic lymphocytic leukemia.

The chain recombines TRBV18 with TRBJ2-2; 7 nucleotides match TRBD1. This CDR3 is built from 13 residues. With 4 bases clipped from V and 12 bases from J, the junction kept 8 bases outside the gene matches. CDR1 is KGHSH and CDR2 is LQKENI in the germline V gene. The CDR3 is CASSRSGTEQLFF. The CDR3 bases are TGTGCCAGCTCACGTTCGGGGACAGAGCAGCTGTTTTTT.

The genes are TRBV7-9 and TRBJ2-1; D is undetermined. Per the germline V gene, CDR1 is SEHNR and CDR2 is FQNEAQ (reference sequence). Trimming pared 2 bases from V and 6 bases from J, leaving 5 bases between. This CDR3 has 12 residues. The CDR3 reads CASSLLVNEQFF. Written as DNA, the CDR3 is TGTGCCAGCAGCTTACTGGTCAATGAGCAGTTCTTC. The full variable domain, its missing parts supplied by reference TRBV7-9 and TRBJ2-1, is DTGVSQNPRHKITKRGQNVTFRCDPISEHNRLYWYRQTLGQGPEFLTYFQNEAQLEKSRLLSDRFSAERPKGSFSTLEIQRTEQGDSAMYLCASSLLVNEQFFGPGTRLTVL.

For the CDR3, the DNA is TGCGCCAGCAGCATCCAAGGGGACTCCTACGAGCAGTACTTC. Amino acid sequence: CASSIQGDSYEQYF. The chain combines TRBV5-1 with TRBJ2-7; D perhaps matches TRBD1 (5 bases). The CDR3 loop spans 14 amino acids. The germline CDR1 and CDR2 sequences are SGHRS and YFSETQ. V lost 4 bases and J lost 0, with 11 bases in between.